By share, the clone carrying this TCR beta chain ranks as medium-sized. No antigen is known for it. This sample includes further DNA sequences coding for the same CDR3. The method was immunoSEQ multiplex PCR; TCRdb's version includes in-frame clones alone and lacks a portion of them. Seen here are approximately 40,000 clones, 88% observed once, and the top ten hold around an eighth. The sample belongs to a study of OX40 agonist ivuxolimab in advanced cancers. Study-wide results and limits: Also showing low normalized T-cell clonal expansion were some of the nonresponders.

This material consisted of CD4+ or CD8+ T cells sorted from blood, taken in a trial of the OX40 agonist ivuxolimab. This receptor was identified in an adult with an advanced solid tumor such as melanoma, head and neck, liver or kidney cancer.

CDR3 residues: CASSQESLPYNEQFF. In DNA, the CDR3 is TGCGCCAGCAGCCAAGAAAGCCTCCCCTACAATGAGCAGTTCTTC. V and J are TRBV4-1 and TRBJ2-1; no definite D call. Germline CDR1 MGHRA, CDR2 YSYEKL. The CDR3 consists of 15 residues. Trimming pared 0 bases from V and 2 bases from J, leaving 8 bases between.